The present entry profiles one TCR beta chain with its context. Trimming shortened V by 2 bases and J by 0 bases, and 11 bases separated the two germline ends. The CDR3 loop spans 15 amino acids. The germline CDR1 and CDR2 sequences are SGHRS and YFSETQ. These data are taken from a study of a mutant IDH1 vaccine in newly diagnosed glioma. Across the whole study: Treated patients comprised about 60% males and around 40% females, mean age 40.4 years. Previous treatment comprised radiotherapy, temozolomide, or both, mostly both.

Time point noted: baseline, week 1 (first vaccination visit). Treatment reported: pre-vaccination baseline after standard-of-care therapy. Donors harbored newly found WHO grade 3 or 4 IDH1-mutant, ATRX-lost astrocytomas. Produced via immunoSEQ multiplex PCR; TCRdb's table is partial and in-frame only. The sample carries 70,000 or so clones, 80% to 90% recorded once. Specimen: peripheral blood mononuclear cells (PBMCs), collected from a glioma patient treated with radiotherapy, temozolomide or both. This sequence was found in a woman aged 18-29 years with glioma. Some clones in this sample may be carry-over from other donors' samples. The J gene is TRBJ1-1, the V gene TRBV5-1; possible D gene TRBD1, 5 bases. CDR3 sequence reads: CASSFTGLLNTEAFF. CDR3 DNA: TGCGCCAGCAGCTTCACAGGACTCTTGAACACTGAAGCTTTCTTT.